The T cell receptor beta chain under discussion was sequenced for a study of shared clonotypes between healthy human individuals. Overall study results and limits: The authors sampled blood alone, and tissue repertoires likely differ.

V lost 5 bases to trimming and J lost 3 bases; unmatched junction nucleotides: 15. The germline gives CDR1 SGHTA, CDR2 FQGTGA. The CDR3 runs 18 residues. Each cell subset's genomic DNA was divided evenly among several immunoSEQ plates. Sequencing was performed with immunoSEQ multiplex PCR; in TCRdb, only in-frame clones are kept and a portion is missing. The sample lists about half a million clones, more than 75% occurring once. In the case of this clone: What it recognizes is unknown.

This sequence was found in a woman between 40 and 50 years old in good health. Some clones in this sample may be carry-over from other donors' samples. Sequenced material: PBMCs. The chain combines TRBV7-3 with TRBJ2-2, with TRBD2 matching over 7 bases. In DNA form, the CDR3 reads TGTGCCAGCAGCCCCCCCCGGTGGGGGAGGGTCGACACCGGGGAGCTGTTTTTT. Protein: CASSPPRWGRVDTGELFF.